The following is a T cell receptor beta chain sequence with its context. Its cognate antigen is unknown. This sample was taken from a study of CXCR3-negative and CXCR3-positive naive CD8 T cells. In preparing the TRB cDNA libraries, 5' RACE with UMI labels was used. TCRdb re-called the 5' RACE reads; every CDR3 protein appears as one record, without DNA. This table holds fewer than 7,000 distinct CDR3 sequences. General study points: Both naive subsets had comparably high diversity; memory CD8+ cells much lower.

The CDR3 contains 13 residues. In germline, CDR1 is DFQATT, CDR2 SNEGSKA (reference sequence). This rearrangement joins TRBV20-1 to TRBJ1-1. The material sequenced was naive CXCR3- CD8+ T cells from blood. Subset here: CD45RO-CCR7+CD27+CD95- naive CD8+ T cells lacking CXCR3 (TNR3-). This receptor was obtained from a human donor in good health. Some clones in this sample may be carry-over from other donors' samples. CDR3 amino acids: CSARGFTGGEAFF.